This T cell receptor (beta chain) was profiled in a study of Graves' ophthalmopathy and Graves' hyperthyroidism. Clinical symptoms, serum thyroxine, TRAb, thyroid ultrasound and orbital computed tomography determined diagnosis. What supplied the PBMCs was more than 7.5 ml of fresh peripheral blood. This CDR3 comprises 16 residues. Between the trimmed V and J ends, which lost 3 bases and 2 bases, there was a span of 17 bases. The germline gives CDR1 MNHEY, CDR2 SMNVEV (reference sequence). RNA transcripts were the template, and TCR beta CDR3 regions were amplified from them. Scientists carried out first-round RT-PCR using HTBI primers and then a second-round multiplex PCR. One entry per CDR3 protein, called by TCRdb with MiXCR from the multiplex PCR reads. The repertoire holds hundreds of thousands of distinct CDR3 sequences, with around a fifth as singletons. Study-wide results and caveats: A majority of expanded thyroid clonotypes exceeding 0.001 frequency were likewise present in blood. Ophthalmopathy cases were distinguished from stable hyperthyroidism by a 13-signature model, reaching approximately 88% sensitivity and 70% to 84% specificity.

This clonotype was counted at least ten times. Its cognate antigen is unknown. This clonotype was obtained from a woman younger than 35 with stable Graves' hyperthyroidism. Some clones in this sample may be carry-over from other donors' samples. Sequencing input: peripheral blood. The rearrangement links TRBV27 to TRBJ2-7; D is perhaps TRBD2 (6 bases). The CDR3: CASSLTPGLATYEQYF. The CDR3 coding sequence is TGTGCCAGCAGTTTGACCCCGGGACTGGCTACCTACGAGCAGTACTTC.